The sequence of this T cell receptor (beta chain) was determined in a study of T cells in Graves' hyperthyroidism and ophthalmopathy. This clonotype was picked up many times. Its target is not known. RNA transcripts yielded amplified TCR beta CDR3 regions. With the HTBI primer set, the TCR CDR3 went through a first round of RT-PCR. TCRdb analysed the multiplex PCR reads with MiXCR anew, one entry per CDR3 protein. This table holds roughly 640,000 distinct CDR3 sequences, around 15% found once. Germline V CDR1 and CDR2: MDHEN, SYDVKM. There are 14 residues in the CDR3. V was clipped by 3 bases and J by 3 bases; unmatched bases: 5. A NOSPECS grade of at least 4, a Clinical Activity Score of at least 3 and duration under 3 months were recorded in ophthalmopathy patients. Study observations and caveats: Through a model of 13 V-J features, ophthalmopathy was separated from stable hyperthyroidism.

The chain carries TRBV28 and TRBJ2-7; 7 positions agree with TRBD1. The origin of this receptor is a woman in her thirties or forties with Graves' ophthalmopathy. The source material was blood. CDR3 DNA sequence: TGTGCCAGCAGTTTGGGGACAGCCTACTACGAGCAGTACTTC. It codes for CASSLGTAYYEQYF.